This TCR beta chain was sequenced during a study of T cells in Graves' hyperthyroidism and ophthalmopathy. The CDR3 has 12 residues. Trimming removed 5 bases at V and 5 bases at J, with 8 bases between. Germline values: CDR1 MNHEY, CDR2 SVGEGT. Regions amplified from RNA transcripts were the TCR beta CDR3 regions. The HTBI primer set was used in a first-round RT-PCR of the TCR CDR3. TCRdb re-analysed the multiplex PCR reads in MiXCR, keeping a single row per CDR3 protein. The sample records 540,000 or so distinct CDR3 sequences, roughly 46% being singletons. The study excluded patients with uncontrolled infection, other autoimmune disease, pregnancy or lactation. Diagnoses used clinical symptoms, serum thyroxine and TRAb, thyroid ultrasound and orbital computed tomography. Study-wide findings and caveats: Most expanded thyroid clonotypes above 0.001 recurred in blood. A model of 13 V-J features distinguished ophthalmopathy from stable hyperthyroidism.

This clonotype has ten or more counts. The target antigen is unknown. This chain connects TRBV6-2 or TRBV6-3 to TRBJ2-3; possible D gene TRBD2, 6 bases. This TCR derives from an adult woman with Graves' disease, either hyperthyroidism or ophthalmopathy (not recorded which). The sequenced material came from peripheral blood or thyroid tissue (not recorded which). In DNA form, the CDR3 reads TGTGCCAGCAGTCCGGGGGTAGATACGCAGTATTTT. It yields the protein CASSPGVDTQYF.